This T cell receptor (beta chain) was sequenced in a study of blood T cell repertoires in COVID-19. Overall study: The study drew acute and convalescent COVID-19 samples from the United States, Italy and Spain. PBMCs, B-cell-depleted T cells, or T cells provided the cDNA or gDNA that made up the material.

Profiling relied on immunoSEQ multiplex PCR, and the TCRdb table lists in-frame clones only, not all of them. The sample records 150,000 to 200,000 clones, approximately 90% being singletons. V dropped 7 bases and J dropped 7; count of bases not matched to a gene: 11. There are 15 residues in the CDR3. CDR1 MNHEY and CDR2 SVGAGI come from the germline V gene. The sequence was obtained from a man aged 50 to 60 with acute or convalescent COVID-19. The chain joins TRBV6-5 to TRBJ1-2; 11 bases match TRBD1. The sequenced sample consisted of peripheral blood. The CDR3: CASNDRGQGVGGYTF. In DNA form, the CDR3 reads TGTGCCAGCAACGACAGGGGACAGGGGGTAGGTGGCTACACCTTC.